This TCR beta chain was identified in a study of T cell responses to AZD1222 COVID-19 vaccine. The CDR3 consists of 14 residues. Trimming at V came to 5 bases and at J to 2 bases, leaving 4 bases not matched to a gene. Germline V gene sequence: CDR1 SEHNR, CDR2 FQNEAQ (reference sequence). Regarding this clone: Its antigen remains unidentified.

Assay: immunoSEQ multiplex PCR; the TCRdb copy retains only in-frame clones and omits some. The profile shows roughly 150,000 clones, about nine tenths of them singletons. Study-level results: Clonal diversity was possibly underestimated, and the donors were mostly white British, with more females. Repertoires were collected only later (after the peak T cell response had occurred). Along spike, vaccine-associated CD4 TCRs were found throughout, with dominance at 160-218 and 743-854.

This TCR came from an adult in good health. The rearrangement joins TRBV7-9 to TRBJ2-7; 9 bases align to TRBD2. Sequenced material: peripheral blood, taken on day 0 of AZD1222 vaccination. CDR3 bases: TGTGCCAGCAGCCAAAGCGGGAGGCCCTACGAGCAGTACTTC. Translated: CASSQSGRPYEQYF.